This TCR beta chain was identified during a study of T cells in women clearing cervical HPV infection. General study results and limits: Richness plus V gene abundances separated cases from controls with AUC about 0.83. T-cell numbers per sample were unknown and may explain richness differences.

Germline V gene lookup returns CDR1 MNHEY and CDR2 SMNVEV (reference sequence). CDR3 length: 14 amino acids. Trimming stripped 5 bases from V and 4 bases from J, with 14 bases between. Remarks on this clone: The antigen is unknown. The CDR3 end falls 3 residues outside the read, so it is completed with the germline J gene.

Assay used: immunoSEQ multiplex PCR; TCRdb lists only in-frame clones, some missing. Its listing shows tens of thousands of clones. Sequenced input: blood buffy coat. The sequence was collected from a woman aged 18 to 75 with a cervical HPV16 infection that either progressed to CIN3+ or cleared (not recorded which). The V gene is TRBV27, the J gene TRBJ2-5; D is perhaps TRBD2 (6 bases). The CDR3 here is CASSLRAGGETQYF. The CDR3 DNA, read in part, is TGTGCCAGCAGTCTCCGAGCGGGTGGAGAGACC.